Shown below are 21 T cell receptor beta chains from a single sample sequenced in a study of T cell repertoires in cytomegalovirus infection. Using its own MiXCR run on the reads, TCRdb lists one record per CDR3 protein. The sample carries hundreds of thousands of distinct CDR3 sequences, 30% to 40% recorded once. These TCRs' antigens remain unknown. The sequenced sample was cultured CD8+ T cells from PBMCs, obtained from culture after CMV antigen stimulation. The receptors originated from a human donor in good health (CMV status not recorded). Some clones in this sample may be carry-over from other donors' samples.

J is TRBJ2-5 and V is TRBV20-1; TRBD1 aligns across 8 bases. Per the germline V gene, CDR1 is DFQATT and CDR2 is SNEGSKA (reference sequence). Unmatched junction bases numbered 17, after V lost 6 bases and J lost 5 bases. The CDR3 has 16 residues. CDR3 in DNA: TGCAGTGCCCCCGGGGCAGGGGGCCGCTTCAGGGAGACCCAGTACTTC. Translated, it gives CSAPGAGGRFRETQYF.

This clonotype was detected ten times or more. The chain combines TRBV7-8 with TRBJ2-1, with 7 nucleotides matching TRBD2. The germline V gene has CDR1 SGHVS and CDR2 FQNEAQ. CDR3 size: 14 residues. With V trimmed by 4 bases and J by 15 bases, 15 bases remained unmatched. This chain's CDR3 is CASSWGARGEIWFF. The CDR3 DNA reads TGTGCCAGCAGCTGGGGCGCCCGGGGGGAGATCTGGTTCTTC.

This clonotype has at least ten counts. The V call is TRBV7-9, the J call TRBJ2-1; D gene uncertain. Trimming removed 3 bases at V and 9 bases at J, with 9 bases between. The CDR3 consists of 12 residues. Germline V gene sequence: CDR1 SEHNR, CDR2 FQNEAQ (reference sequence). The CDR3 reads CASSLEASEQFF. The CDR3 DNA reads as TGTGCCAGCAGCTTGGAAGCTAGTGAGCAGTTCTTC.

This clonotype was seen only a few times. The junction differs from germline at one of its ends, possibly a read error. The rearrangement links TRBV27 to TRBJ1-2, with 7 bases that match TRBD1. This CDR3 has 13 amino acids. CDR1 and CDR2 from the germline V gene are MNHEY and SMNVEV (reference sequence). The CDR3 loop is CASSAVTGAKIHF. The CDR3 DNA reads as TGTGCCAGCAGTGCGGTAACAGGGGCGAAGATCCACTTC.

This clonotype was recorded many times. V is TRBV7-2 and J is TRBJ1-2, with 9 bases matching TRBD1. Germline V gene lookup returns CDR1 SGHTA and CDR2 FQGNSA. CDR3 length: 15 residues. The ends lost 5 bases at V and 2 bases at J; junction bases unmatched: 6. The CDR3 nucleotides are TGTGCCAGCAGCCTCACAGGGGGCTCCAACTATGGCTACACCTTC. It translates to CASSLTGGSNYGYTF. The variable domain in full, with the rest retrieved from reference TRBV7-2 and TRBJ1-2, is GAGVSQSPSNKVTEKGKDVELRCDPISGHTALYWYRQSLGQGLEFLIYFQGNSAPDKSGLPSDRFSAERTGGSVSTLTIQRTQQEDSAVYLCASSLTGGSNYGYTFGSGTRLTVV.

A few counts support this clonotype. The chain has TRBV28 and TRBJ2-7, with D possibly TRBD2 on 7 matching bases. This CDR3 contains 15 residues. Germline V gives CDR1 MDHEN, CDR2 SYDVKM. Between the trimmed V and J ends, which lost 3 bases and 2 bases, there was a span of 14 bases. As DNA, the CDR3 is TGTGCCAGCAGTTTGGGCGGGGGCCCGACCTACGAGCAGTACGTC. Translated: CASSLGGGPTYEQYV.

This sequence joins TRBV29-1 and TRBJ2-1, with 9 bases aligning to TRBD2. J gave up 7 bases and V 4 bases, and 17 bases lay outside the gene matches. Germline V lookup: CDR1 SQVTM, CDR2 ANQGSEA. The CDR3 spans 17 residues. CDR3 nucleotides: TGCAGCGTTGCTGGCGAAGCGGGGGGACTCCGTGGGAATGAGCAGTTCTTC. Its translation: CSVAGEAGGLRGNEQFF.

The J gene is TRBJ1-2, the V gene TRBV12-3 or TRBV12-4; unclear D gene. The CDR3 sequence is 13 residues long. Trimming pared 2 bases from V and 6 bases from J, leaving 10 bases between. CDR3 bases: TGTGCCAGCAGTTTATGGGGAACGGATGGCTACACCTTC. Translating it yields CASSLWGTDGYTF.

CDR3 bases: TGCAGCGTTGAAGATCGCGCGGGCTACACCTTC. Amino acids: CSVEDRAGYTF. The chain recombines TRBV29-1 with TRBJ1-2; D is uncertain. CDR3 size: 11 residues. Germline CDR1 and CDR2: SQVTM and ANQGSEA. Trimming pared 0 bases from V and 8 bases from J, leaving 7 bases between.

The chain couples TRBV7-9 to TRBJ2-1, with TRBD1 matching 9 bases. Germline CDR1 SEHNR, CDR2 FQNEAQ (reference sequence). Germline trimming cut 5 bases from V and 3 bases from J; bases unmatched to any gene: 8. This CDR3 region has 16 residues. CDR3 sequence: CASSPPTGGDYNEQFF. Written as DNA, the CDR3 is TGTGCCAGCAGCCCACCCACAGGGGGCGACTACAATGAGCAGTTCTTC.

This clonotype has more than one count but fewer than ten. The chain has TRBV6-5 and TRBJ1-2; D uncertain. CDR3 length equals 11 residues. Germline assignment: CDR1 MNHEY and CDR2 SVGAGI. Between the trimmed V and J ends, which lost 6 bases and 4 bases, there was a span of 6 bases. The CDR3 DNA reads TGTGCCAGCAGGACGTTCTATGGCTACACCTTC. Translating gives CASRTFYGYTF.

V and J are TRBV27 and TRBJ1-2; the D gene is possibly TRBD1 (5 bases). This CDR3 spans 15 amino acids. Germline loops: CDR1 MNHEY, CDR2 SMNVEV (reference sequence). The V end was cut by 5 bases, the J end by 0 bases, with 13 bases between. Written as DNA, the CDR3 is TGTGCCAGCAGTGGTACCGGGACGACTAACTATGGCTACACCTTC. As protein: CASSGTGTTNYGYTF.

The V gene is TRBV6-2 or TRBV6-3, the J gene TRBJ2-3, with D possibly matching TRBD1 (6 bases). CDR3 length: 14 amino acids. V was pared by 4 bases and J by 4 bases, with 12 bases between. The germline V gene encodes CDR1 MNHEY and CDR2 SVGEGT. Written as DNA, the CDR3 is TGTGCCAGCAGTTTCTACAGGGACCCAGATACGCAGTATTTT. Its protein product is CASSFYRDPDTQYF.

The rearrangement uses TRBV27 and TRBJ1-4, with D perhaps matching TRBD1 (5 bases). Germline CDR1 and CDR2: MNHEY and SMNVEV (reference sequence). There are 17 residues in the CDR3. Trimming removed 5 bases from V and 0 bases from J, with 16 bases in between. Here the CDR3 reads CASSPPGTFATNEKLFF. As DNA, the CDR3 is TGTGCCAGCAGTCCCCCGGGGACCTTTGCAACTAATGAAAAACTGTTTTTT.

This clonotype was detected only a few times. This chain joins TRBV7-9 and TRBJ2-1, with a possible D match to TRBD2 (6 bases). Germline lookup yields CDR1 SEHNR and CDR2 FQNEAQ (reference sequence). V was clipped by 7 bases and J by 0 bases, with 16 bases between them. There are 16 residues in the CDR3. For the CDR3, the DNA is TGTGCCAGCACCAACCCGGGGGATAGCTCCTACAATGAGCAGTTCTTC. It encodes CASTNPGDSSYNEQFF.

The chain uses TRBV6-6 and TRBJ2-7, with unresolved D. V was trimmed by 2 bases and J by 7 bases, leaving 9 bases between them. The germline CDR1 and CDR2 sequences are MNHNY and SVGAGI (reference sequence). The CDR3 has 12 residues. The CDR3 sequence is CASSYRLAEQYF. The CDR3 nucleotides read TGTGCCAGCAGTTACAGGTTAGCAGAGCAGTACTTC.

A few counts support this clonotype. This chain joins TRBV20-1 and TRBJ1-2; D not certain. Germline CDR1 is DFQATT and CDR2 is SNEGSKA (reference sequence). The CDR3 runs 15 residues. Trimming cost V 0 bases and J 1 base, with 12 bases left between them. The CDR3: CSAREWSELNYGYTF. Written as DNA, the CDR3 is TGCAGTGCTAGAGAATGGTCAGAACTTAACTATGGCTACACCTTC.

In this sample, this clonotype turned up many times. CDR3 sequence reads: CASSLEWDRERLEETQYF. CDR3 coding DNA: TGTGCCAGCAGCTTAGAATGGGACAGGGAGAGATTAGAAGAGACCCAGTACTTC. The chain joins TRBV7-2 to TRBJ2-5; 9 positions match TRBD1. The CDR3 has 18 amino acids. The V gene's germline CDR1 is SGHTA and CDR2 FQGNSA. V dropped 1 base and J dropped 3; count of bases not matched to a gene: 12. The full variable domain, completed using reference TRBV7-2 and TRBJ2-5, is GAGVSQSPSNKVTEKGKDVELRCDPISGHTALYWYRQSLGQGLEFLIYFQGNSAPDKSGLPSDRFSAERTGGSVSTLTIQRTQQEDSAVYLCASSLEWDRERLEETQYFGPGTRLLVL.

J is TRBJ1-1 and V is TRBV7-9; no reliable D call. V dropped 2 bases and J dropped 5 bases, with 15 bases sitting between them. Germline values: CDR1 SEHNR, CDR2 FQNEAQ (reference sequence). This CDR3 contains 15 residues. DNA of the CDR3: TGTGCCAGCAGCTTAATTTTGGGAAGAGGGACTGAAGCTTTCTTT. As protein: CASSLILGRGTEAFF.

The rearrangement links TRBV12-3 or TRBV12-4 to TRBJ2-5; TRBD1 might be the D (5 bases). The germline V and J ends were trimmed by 8 bases and 2 bases, with 15 bases remaining between them. The CDR3 sequence is 14 residues long. In DNA, the CDR3 is TGTGCCAGCGGCTTAGACAGAGATCAAGAGACCCAGTACTTC. Translated, it gives CASGLDRDQETQYF.

The gene calls are TRBV9 and TRBJ1-1; no firm D call. The CDR3 runs 13 residues. V lost 6 bases and J 1 base, leaving 10 bases between the germline ends. Germline CDR1 and CDR2: SGDLS and YYNGEE. Written as DNA, the CDR3 is TGTGCCAGCAACATGGGAGGGAACACTGAAGCTTTCTTT. It yields the protein CASNMGGNTEAFF.